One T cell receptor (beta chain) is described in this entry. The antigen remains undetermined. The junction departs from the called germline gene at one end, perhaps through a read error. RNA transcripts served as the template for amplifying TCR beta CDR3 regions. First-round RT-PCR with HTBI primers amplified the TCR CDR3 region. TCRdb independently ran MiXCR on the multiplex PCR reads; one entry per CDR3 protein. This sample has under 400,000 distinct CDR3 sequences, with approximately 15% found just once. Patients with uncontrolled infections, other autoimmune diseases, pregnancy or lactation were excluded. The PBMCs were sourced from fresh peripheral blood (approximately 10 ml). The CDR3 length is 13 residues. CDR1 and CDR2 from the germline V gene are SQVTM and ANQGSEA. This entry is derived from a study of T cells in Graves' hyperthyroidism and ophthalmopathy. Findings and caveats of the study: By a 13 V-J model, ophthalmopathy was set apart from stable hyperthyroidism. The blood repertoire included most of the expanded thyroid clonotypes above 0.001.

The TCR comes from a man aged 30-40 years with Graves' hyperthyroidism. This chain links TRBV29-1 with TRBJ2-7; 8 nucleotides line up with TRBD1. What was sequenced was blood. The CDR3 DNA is TGCAGTGTTGAAAGGACAGGGACTCGCGAGCAGTACTTC. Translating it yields CSVERTGTREQYF.